The rows below give T cell receptor beta chains drawn from one sample of a study of cytomegalovirus exposure and HLA in healthy donors. Only in-frame clones appear in the TCRdb table, and some are missing; sequencing was by immunoSEQ multiplex PCR. The sample contains 250,000 to 400,000 clones, roughly 90% of which appear only once. Input material: PBMCs. Receptors originate from a woman younger than 45 in good health and CMV-seropositive. The CDR3 runs from the conserved cysteine through the conserved F or W. A D gene is named only where the DNA matches it firmly. Clone sizes are given selectively: once, few, many, or a class where the clone is expanded.

j_call clone_size d_call v_call cdr3_nt cdr3_aa
TRBJ2-7 . . TRBV5-1 TGCGCCAGCAGCTTGGTCGGGAGACAGCAGTACTTC CASSLVGRQQYF
TRBJ1-2 . . TRBV29-1 TGCAGCGTTGAAGGCAGGGAAGACGGCTACACCTTC CSVEGREDGYTF
TRBJ2-7 . TRBD2 TRBV7-8 TGTGCCAGCAGCCTGGCTAGCGGGGGACACTACGAGCAGTACTTC CASSLASGGHYEQYF
TRBJ1-5 . TRBD1 TRBV4-3 TGCGCCAGCAGCCCCGGGACAGGCGGCAATCAGCCCCAGCATTTT CASSPGTGGNQPQHF
TRBJ1-6 . . TRBV28 TGTGCCAGCCTCCCCTTCCCCTCGGAGTACTATAATTCACCCCTCCACTTT CASLPFPSEYYNSPLHF
TRBJ2-3 . . TRBV5-6 TGTGCCAGCAGCTTGGGTGCAGATACGCAGTATTTT CASSLGADTQYF
TRBJ2-2 . TRBD2 TRBV4-2 TGTGCCAGCAGCCAGCCTAGCGGGAGGGAAACCGGGGAGCTGTTTTTT CASSQPSGRETGELFF
TRBJ2-7 . . TRBV27 TGTGCCAGCAGTATGGACAGATTTGCCTACGAGCAGTACTTC CASSMDRFAYEQYF
TRBJ2-3 . . TRBV7-9 TGTGCCAGCAGCCAACTGGGGAGCACAGATACGCAGTATTTT CASSQLGSTDTQYF
TRBJ2-7 once TRBD2 TRBV7-9 TGTGCCAGCAGCACTGGACTAGCGGGACACTTCTTGGACGAGCAGTACTTC CASSTGLAGHFLDEQYF
TRBJ1-1 once . TRBV5-4 TGTGCCAGCACCGAAAAGGGGAGGGGCACTGAAGCTTTCTTT CASTEKGRGTEAFF
TRBJ1-5 . . TRBV2 TGTGCCAGCAGTTTGGACAGTCCCCAGCATTTT CASSLDSPQHF
TRBJ2-3 . . TRBV4-2 TGTGCCAGCAGCCAAGGCGTGGCGGGATCTAGCACAGATACGCAGTATTTT CASSQGVAGSSTDTQYF
TRBJ1-1 . TRBD1 TRBV5-4 TGTGCCAGCAGCTTGGGAGACAGGGCGGGTGAAGCTTTCTTT CASSLGDRAGEAFF
TRBJ2-5 . . TRBV30 TGTGCCTGGATGACCCAGCGGGCTCAAGAGACCCAGTACTTC CAWMTQRAQETQYF
TRBJ1-5 once . TRBV27 TGTGCCAGCAGTTTCAGCAGGGAGCAGCCCCAGCATTTT CASSFSREQPQHF
TRBJ2-1 . . TRBV7-3 TGTGCCAGCAGCTTAACTGGCGGTCTGTACAATGAGCAGTTCTTC CASSLTGGLYNEQFF
TRBJ2-3 . TRBD2 TRBV9 TGTGCCAGCAGCACGGGACTAGCGGGTGCCACAGATACGCAGTATTTT CASSTGLAGATDTQYF
TRBJ2-7 . . TRBV6-5 TGTGCCAGCAGTTACGGGACTTTCCGCTCCTACGAGCAGTACTTC CASSYGTFRSYEQYF
TRBJ1-1 . . TRBV7-3 TGTGCCAGCAGCTCCACAGGGAACACTGAAGCTTTCTTT CASSSTGNTEAFF
TRBJ1-3 . . TRBV13 TGTGCCAGCAGCGTGAGAGTAAACACCATATATTTT CASSVRVNTIYF
TRBJ2-1 . . TRBV10-1 TGCGCCAGCAGTGAGGGGGGCTCCTACAATGAGCAGTTCTTC CASSEGGSYNEQFF
TRBJ1-3 . TRBD1 TRBV6-5 TGTGCCAGCAGCACCGGACAGGGGGGTGGAAACACCATATATTTT CASSTGQGGGNTIYF
TRBJ2-7 . TRBD2 TRBV6-1 TGTGCCAGCAGTGCCGGGACTAGCGGGAGCTACGAGCAGTACTTC CASSAGTSGSYEQYF
TRBJ1-6 . . TRBV28 TGTGCCAGCCGGGGCGGAGGGTACAATTCACCCCTCCACTTT CASRGGGYNSPLHF
TRBJ1-1 . . TRBV27 TGTGCCAGCACCCCAATGCCGGCGCCGAACACTGAAGCTTTCTTT CASTPMPAPNTEAFF
TRBJ2-7 . TRBD1 TRBV30 TGTGCCTGGAGTACAGGACAGGGGGCGAACGAGCAGTACTTC CAWSTGQGANEQYF
TRBJ2-1 few . TRBV18 TGTGCCAGCTCACCGTACTCGGGGGCTTTCAATGAGCAGTTCTTC CASSPYSGAFNEQFF
TRBJ2-7 . . TRBV11-1 TGTGCCAGCAGCCCCAAACAGGGTCGTTCCGGCGAGCAGTACTTC CASSPKQGRSGEQYF
TRBJ1-2 many TRBD1 TRBV28 TGTGCCAGCAGCCCCGGACAGGGCTGGGATGGCTACACCTTC CASSPGQGWDGYTF
TRBJ2-3 once . TRBV6-1 TGTGCCAGCAGTGCCTCCGGGCAAACGCAGTATTTT CASSASGQTQYF
TRBJ2-1 . . TRBV11-2 TGTGCCAGCAGCCCAATCCCCAGCTCCTACAATGAGCAGTTCTTC CASSPIPSSYNEQFF
TRBJ1-3 . . TRBV9 TGTGCCAGCAGCGTAGACGCCAGCCACTCTGGAAACACCATATATTTT CASSVDASHSGNTIYF
TRBJ2-3 . . TRBV7-8 TGTGCCAGCAGCTTAGCGCGTTGGGGGTCGAGGGGGACAGATACGCAGTATTTT CASSLARWGSRGTDTQYF
TRBJ2-7 . TRBD2 TRBV28 TGTGCCAGCAGTGCTAGCGGGAGATTGGGGGAGCAGTACTTC CASSASGRLGEQYF
TRBJ1-1 . . TRBV27 TGTGCCAGCAGTTATCACACTGAAGCTTTCTTT CASSYHTEAFF
TRBJ1-1 . . TRBV11-2 TGTGCCAGCAGTCTGACGGGGGCTGAAGCTTTCTTT CASSLTGAEAFF
TRBJ2-1 . TRBD2 TRBV30 TGTGCCTGGAGAGTTACTGCGGGGGGGTACAATGAGCAGTTCTTC CAWRVTAGGYNEQFF
TRBJ2-1 . . TRBV4-3 TGCGCCAGCAGCCAAGATTTGGGGGTTTTCTACAATGAGCAGTTCTTC CASSQDLGVFYNEQFF
TRBJ2-7 . . TRBV11-1 TGTGCCAGCAGCTTTCGTAGCGGAAGCTCCTACGAGCAGTACTTC CASSFRSGSSYEQYF
TRBJ1-1 . . TRBV7-6 TGTGCCAGCAGCTTAGCGAAGGCCGTGAACACTGAAGCTTTCTTT CASSLAKAVNTEAFF
TRBJ2-1 . . TRBV9 TGTGCCAGCAGCCCCCCCGCGAATGAGCAGTTCTTC CASSPPANEQFF
TRBJ1-3 . TRBD1 TRBV13 TGTGCCAGCAGCCGAGGCCGGGACAGGGAATCTGGAAACACCATATATTTT CASSRGRDRESGNTIYF
TRBJ2-7 . TRBD2 TRBV29-1 TGCAGCGTTGGTAGGTCGGGGGGGCAATACGAGCAGTACTTC CSVGRSGGQYEQYF
TRBJ1-2 . . TRBV30 TGTGCCTGGAGTGTACCCAACGGGGCCTACTATGGCTACACCTTC CAWSVPNGAYYGYTF
TRBJ2-1 . TRBD2 TRBV7-8 TGTGCCAGCAGCTCTCCGAACGGGGGGGCGTACAATGAGCAGTTCTTC CASSSPNGGAYNEQFF
TRBJ2-7 once TRBD1 TRBV4-2 TGTGCCAGCAGCCCCCAAGGGACAGCGAATTACGAGCAGTACTTC CASSPQGTANYEQYF
TRBJ2-7 . TRBD1 TRBV28 TGTGCCAGCAGTCCCAGGGACAGGGTCTACGAGCAGTACTTC CASSPRDRVYEQYF
TRBJ1-1 few . TRBV6-1 TGTGCCAGCAGGGACTACAGGGATAGCGTTGAAGCTTTCTTT CASRDYRDSVEAFF
TRBJ2-7 few . TRBV7-2 TGTGCCAGCAGCCCTAAGCGAGGGACCTACGAGCAGTACTTC CASSPKRGTYEQYF
TRBJ1-6 . . TRBV27 TGTGCCAGCAGTTTAGGCAGGGAAAGCTCCTATAATTCACCCCTCCACTTT CASSLGRESSYNSPLHF
TRBJ1-4 once TRBD1 TRBV19 TGTGCCAGTAGTATCAGCGGACAGGTCGGTGGGAAACTGTTTTTT CASSISGQVGGKLFF
TRBJ1-2 . TRBD1 TRBV19 TGTGCCAGTAGTATTGGGACAGATTATGGCTACACCTTC CASSIGTDYGYTF
TRBJ1-3 . TRBD1 TRBV6-5 TGTGCCAGCAGACTAACGACAGGGCGAGTAAACACCATATATTTT CASRLTTGRVNTIYF
TRBJ1-2 . . TRBV5-8 TGTGCCAGCAGGCCCGGGCAGAGCTTCTATGGCTACACCTTC CASRPGQSFYGYTF
TRBJ2-3 . . TRBV6-1 TGTGCCAGCAGTGAAATTAGATCTCCGGCAGATACGCAGTATTTT CASSEIRSPADTQYF